This T cell receptor (beta chain) was captured by sequencing in a study of T cells in localized non-small cell lung cancer. Study-level results: Peak T cell clonality was found in uninvolved adjacent lung, exceeding tumor.

Comment on this clone: Its specificity is unknown.

The protocol was immunoSEQ multiplex PCR, while the TCRdb copy is restricted to in-frame clones and leaves out a portion. Seen here are approximately 80,000 clones, around 84% observed once, and the top ten hold roughly 9%. This CDR3 is 13 amino acids long. From germline, CDR1 is SGHRS and CDR2 YFSETQ. V was clipped by 3 bases and J by 8 bases, with 14 bases between them. The chain recombines TRBV5-1 with TRBJ1-2; D is possibly TRBD1 (5 bases). The TCR originated in a female donor at least 60 years old with stage I lung adenocarcinoma. Here the sequenced sample was peripheral blood, taken before any cancer treatment. In DNA form, the CDR3 reads TGCGCCAGCAGCTCCCGGGACTCTTGGGGCTACACCTTC. It is translated as CASSSRDSWGYTF.